This is a list of T cell receptor beta chains from one sample in a study of T-cell memory formation after mild COVID-19. Each CDR3 protein is one row after TCRdb ran MiXCR on the 5' RACE reads. The data show 350,000 to 500,000 distinct CDR3 sequences, 15% to 20% seen once. Specimen: PBMCs or a T cell subset sorted from them (not recorded which). These receptors were obtained from a man between 18 and 35 years old who had mild COVID-19 (a few samples of this study predate the infection). Cell type and time point are not known. Each CDR3 is given with its conserved first and last residue. A D gene is named only where the DNA matches it firmly. A clone size is listed for some rows: how often the clone was seen (once, few, many), or a class if it is expanded.

V gene,D gene,J gene,clone size,CDR3 protein,CDR3 DNA
TRBV5-1,.,TRBJ2-7,once,CASSQRDGFYEQYF,TGCGCCAGCAGCCAAAGGGACGGCTTCTACGAGCAGTACTTC
TRBV4-1,.,TRBJ2-3,.,CASSQVGFTDTQYF,TGCGCCAGCAGCCAAGTCGGCTTCACAGATACGCAGTATTTT
TRBV5-4,.,TRBJ2-5,few,CASSLGRMETQYF,TGTGCCAGCAGCTTGGGAAGGATGGAGACCCAGTACTTC
TRBV19,.,TRBJ1-5,.,CASSIHGQPQHF,TGTGCCAGTAGTATTCATGGTCAGCCCCAGCATTTT
TRBV3-1,TRBD1,TRBJ1-5,few,CASSLNRGDQPQHF,TGTGCCAGCAGCCTAAACAGGGGGGATCAGCCCCAGCATTTT
TRBV5-1,.,TRBJ1-2,few,CASSPDIANYGYTF,TGCGCCAGCAGCCCGGACATAGCTAACTATGGCTACACCTTC
TRBV10-3,.,TRBJ1-3,.,CAISDQGISGNTIYF,TGTGCCATCAGTGATCAGGGAATCTCTGGAAACACCATATATTTT
TRBV20-1,TRBD1,TRBJ1-1,.,CSAFDRVTEAFF,TGCAGTGCTTTCGACAGGGTCACTGAAGCTTTCTTT
TRBV5-1,TRBD1,TRBJ1-2,.,CASSYGQGYGYTF,TGCGCCAGCAGCTATGGACAGGGTTATGGCTACACCTTC
TRBV5-1,.,TRBJ2-3,few,CASSLAGVGADTQYF,TGCGCCAGCAGCTTGGCCGGGGTCGGCGCAGATACGCAGTATTTT
TRBV6-1,.,TRBJ2-3,.,CASSESAGTDTQYF,TGTGCCAGCAGTGAATCAGCGGGCACAGATACGCAGTATTTT
TRBV5-1,TRBD2,TRBJ2-2,few,CASSGGTSEQSGELFF,TGCGCCAGCAGCGGTGGGACTAGCGAACAGAGCGGGGAGCTGTTTTTT
TRBV7-2,TRBD2,TRBJ2-3,few,CASSTNQRGRTDTQYF,TGTGCCAGCAGCACCAACCAGCGGGGGCGCACAGATACGCAGTATTTT
TRBV12-3/TRBV12-4,TRBD1,TRBJ2-3,many,CASSTGQADTQYF,TGTGCCAGCAGCACGGGACAGGCAGATACGCAGTATTTT
TRBV6-5,TRBD1,TRBJ1-4,.,CASRPTGQANEKLFF,TGTGCCAGCAGGCCCACGGGACAGGCTAATGAAAAACTGTTTTTT
TRBV20-1,.,TRBJ2-3,few,CSAAASAAGGTDTQYF,TGCAGTGCTGCCGCATCGGCGGCAGGGGGCACAGATACGCAGTATTTT
TRBV15,TRBD1,TRBJ2-5,few,CATSREYHDRTGVEETQYF,TGTGCCACCAGCAGAGAATATCATGACCGGACAGGGGTCGAAGAGACCCAGTACTTC
TRBV29-1,.,TRBJ2-1,.,CSVGSNEQFF,TGCAGCGTTGGTTCCAATGAGCAGTTCTTC
TRBV15,.,TRBJ1-5,few,CATQHSNQPQHF,TGTGCCACCCAGCATAGCAATCAGCCCCAGCATTTT
TRBV7-2,.,TRBJ2-5,.,CASSSGWAQTQETQYF,TGTGCCAGCAGCTCGGGTTGGGCCCAAACACAAGAGACCCAGTACTTC
TRBV5-1,.,TRBJ1-1,many,CASSPTGGNTEAFF,TGCGCCAGCAGCCCTACGGGGGGGAACACTGAAGCTTTCTTT
TRBV12-3/TRBV12-4,.,TRBJ1-2,few,CANGGPGGYTF,TGTGCAAACGGGGGGCCTGGAGGCTACACCTTC
TRBV20-1,.,TRBJ2-1,few,CSARLSYRVDEQFF,TGCAGTGCTAGACTCTCATACAGGGTCGATGAGCAGTTCTTC
TRBV7-8,TRBD1,TRBJ2-2,many,CASSPGGYTGELFF,TGTGCCAGCAGCCCAGGGGGCTACACCGGGGAGCTGTTTTTT
TRBV29-1,.,TRBJ2-5,few,CSVEDNYQETQYF,TGCAGCGTTGAAGATAACTACCAAGAGACCCAGTACTTC
TRBV7-2,.,TRBJ2-1,few,CASRSTSSYNEQFF,TGTGCCAGCAGATCCACGAGCTCCTACAATGAGCAGTTCTTC
TRBV7-2,.,TRBJ1-1,many,CASSRENTEAFF,TGTGCCAGCAGCCGGGAGAACACTGAAGCTTTCTTT
TRBV6-2/TRBV6-3,.,TRBJ2-2,few,CASSYSIGPGNTGELFF,TGTGCCAGCAGTTACTCGATCGGCCCAGGGAACACCGGGGAGCTGTTTTTT
TRBV6-2/TRBV6-3,.,TRBJ1-5,few,CASGFFQPQHF,TGTGCCAGCGGCTTCTTTCAGCCCCAGCATTTT
TRBV10-1,.,TRBJ2-1,few,CASSEGLNEQFF,TGCGCCAGCAGTGAGGGGCTAAACGAGCAGTTCTTC
TRBV3-1,.,TRBJ2-5,many,CASSQEGFGTQYF,TGTGCCAGCAGCCAAGAGGGGTTTGGGACCCAGTACTTC
TRBV5-1,TRBD1,TRBJ2-7,few,CASSAGQGVYEQYF,TGCGCCAGCAGCGCGGGACAGGGGGTTTACGAGCAGTACTTC
TRBV2,.,TRBJ1-4,.,CASRRQVTESVKKLFF,TGTGCCAGCAGAAGACAGGTCACCGAATCGGTGAAAAAACTGTTTTTT
TRBV4-3,.,TRBJ1-6,few,CASSHQDSPLHF,TGCGCCAGCAGCCATCAAGATTCACCCCTCCACTTT
TRBV20-1,TRBD1,TRBJ2-1,few,CSAITGEGGFEQFF,TGCAGTGCTATCACCGGGGAAGGGGGCTTTGAGCAGTTCTTC
TRBV5-1,.,TRBJ2-7,many,CASSAPLGGNPFYEQYF,TGCGCCAGCAGCGCCCCGTTGGGGGGCAACCCCTTCTACGAGCAGTACTTC
TRBV12-3/TRBV12-4,TRBD1,TRBJ2-5,.,CASRKAGTELHTQYF,TGTGCCAGCAGGAAAGCCGGGACAGAGCTACATACCCAGTACTTC
TRBV5-1,.,TRBJ2-7,few,CASSRSATGTYEQYF,TGCGCCAGCAGCCGTTCAGCGACAGGGACTTACGAGCAGTACTTC
TRBV2,.,TRBJ1-2,few,CASGQDSHGYTF,TGTGCCAGCGGGCAAGACAGCCATGGCTACACCTTC
TRBV12-3/TRBV12-4,TRBD1,TRBJ1-4,few,CASSLDRDRNEKLFF,TGTGCCAGCAGTTTAGACCGGGACAGGAATGAAAAACTGTTTTTT
TRBV2,TRBD1,TRBJ1-5,.,CASSDGQEKDSNQPQHF,TGTGCCAGCAGTGACGGACAGGAAAAGGATAGCAATCAGCCCCAGCATTTT
TRBV15,TRBD1,TRBJ2-1,few,CATSRPRRGQGGANNEQFF,TGTGCCACCAGCAGACCCCGACGTGGACAGGGGGGTGCAAACAATGAGCAGTTCTTC
TRBV20-1,.,TRBJ2-7,.,CSARGPEWNIGEQYF,TGCAGTGCTAGAGGGCCGGAATGGAATATCGGCGAGCAGTACTTC
TRBV4-2,TRBD1,TRBJ2-7,.,CASSERGQGVVYEQYF,TGTGCCAGCAGCGAGAGAGGACAGGGGGTGGTCTACGAGCAGTACTTC
TRBV30,TRBD1,TRBJ1-3,.,CAWSARLDRGFSGNTIYF,TGTGCCTGGAGTGCTCGACTGGACAGGGGGTTCTCTGGAAACACCATATATTTT
TRBV9,TRBD2,TRBJ2-3,few,CASSVAPVGGGAADTQYF,TGTGCCAGCAGCGTAGCCCCTGTAGGCGGGGGGGCGGCAGATACGCAGTATTTT
TRBV28,.,TRBJ2-1,.,CASSSNNEQFF,TGTGCCAGCAGTTCCAACAATGAGCAGTTCTTC
TRBV28,TRBD1,TRBJ2-1,few,CASSLGWDRQNEQFF,TGTGCCAGCAGTTTAGGATGGGACAGACAAAATGAGCAGTTCTTC
TRBV7-7,.,TRBJ2-1,many,CASSLGTDNEQFF,TGTGCCAGCAGTTTAGGGACTGACAATGAGCAGTTCTTC
TRBV7-2,.,TRBJ1-5,few,CASSLDPAGNQPQHF,TGTGCCAGCAGCTTAGACCCTGCGGGGAATCAGCCCCAGCATTTT
TRBV20-1,.,TRBJ2-7,few,CSATGPNTAYEQYF,TGCAGTGCAACGGGACCGAACACCGCCTACGAGCAGTACTTC
TRBV29-1,.,TRBJ2-5,.,CSAIRGLEETQYF,TGCAGCGCCATAAGAGGACTGGAAGAGACCCAGTACTTC
TRBV7-8,TRBD1,TRBJ1-6,.,CASSGRGGSYNSPLHF,TGTGCCAGCAGCGGCAGGGGGGGGTCCTATAATTCACCCCTCCACTTT
TRBV25-1,TRBD1,TRBJ1-1,few,CASMGQGTQGTEAFF,TGTGCCAGCATGGGACAGGGGACACAGGGCACTGAAGCTTTCTTT
TRBV6-5,.,TRBJ1-2,few,CASSYSAGMGGYTF,TGTGCCAGCAGTTACTCGGCAGGGATGGGCGGCTACACCTTC
TRBV2,TRBD2,TRBJ2-2,.,CASRLAGGANTGELFF,TGTGCCAGCAGACTAGCGGGAGGAGCGAACACCGGGGAGCTGTTTTTT
TRBV20-1,.,TRBJ2-5,.,CSASGAGEETQYF,TGCAGTGCTAGTGGGGCAGGGGAGGAGACCCAGTACTTC
TRBV27,TRBD1,TRBJ1-5,.,CASSLGGGMKSQHF,TGTGCCAGCAGTTTAGGAGGGGGCATGAAGTCCCAGCATTTT
TRBV4-1,TRBD1,TRBJ2-5,few,CASSQDRGTGGQETQYF,TGCGCCAGCAGCCAAGACCGGGGGACAGGGGGTCAAGAGACCCAGTACTTC